These T cell receptor beta chains were read from a single sample in a study of shared clonotypes between healthy human individuals. TCRdb keeps only in-frame clones here, not all; method: immunoSEQ multiplex PCR. The data contain under 750,000 clones, 72% of them singletons. Sample: memory CD4+ T cells sorted from blood. The receptors here all came from a woman in her 30s in good health. The CDR3 runs from the conserved cysteine through the conserved F or W. The D gene is left open where the match is weak. For some rows the clone size is stated as once, few or many, or as a class when expanded; others skip it.

j_call v_call d_call clone_size cdr3_aa cdr3_nt
TRBJ2-2 TRBV13 - - CASSLEAGELFF TGTGCCAGCAGCTTAGAGGCCGGGGAGCTGTTTTTT
TRBJ2-3 TRBV19 TRBD1 once CASSLGTAGADTQYF TGTGCCAGTAGTCTCGGGACAGCCGGCGCAGATACGCAGTATTTT
TRBJ1-2 TRBV7-2 - - CASSLGVNQGRGYTF TGTGCCAGCAGCTTAGGAGTAAATCAGGGGAGGGGCTACACCTTC
TRBJ2-5 TRBV9 - - CASSFLGSFQETQYF TGTGCCAGCAGCTTCCTTGGTTCCTTCCAAGAGACCCAGTACTTC
TRBJ2-7 TRBV10-3 - - CAISAGNSYEQYF TGTGCCATCAGTGCGGGCAACTCCTACGAGCAGTACTTC
TRBJ1-4 TRBV28 TRBD1 - CASSLSQGADEKLFF TGTGCCAGCAGTTTATCCCAGGGGGCCGATGAAAAACTGTTTTTT
TRBJ1-5 TRBV6-6 - - CASSPRREYSNQPQHF TGTGCCAGCAGCCCCCGCCGAGAGTATAGCAATCAGCCCCAGCATTTT
TRBJ2-7 TRBV5-4 TRBD2 - CASSPGLAGTREQYF TGTGCCAGCAGCCCAGGACTAGCGGGAACTCGCGAGCAGTACTTC
TRBJ2-5 TRBV6-1 - - CASKGNRETQYF TGTGCCAGCAAGGGGAACCGAGAGACCCAGTACTTC
TRBJ2-3 TRBV9 TRBD2 - CASSVGFSGRVTDTQYF TGTGCCAGCAGCGTAGGTTTTAGCGGGAGAGTCACAGATACGCAGTATTTT
TRBJ2-3 TRBV6-6 - - CASSYTYSPDTQYF TGTGCCAGCAGTTATACCTACAGCCCAGATACGCAGTATTTT
TRBJ1-4 TRBV6-6 - few CASSPYRSNNEKLFF TGTGCCAGCAGTCCTTACAGGTCGAATAATGAAAAACTGTTTTTT
TRBJ1-5 TRBV6-5 - - CASSKTVNQPQHF TGTGCCAGCAGTAAGACAGTAAATCAGCCCCAGCATTTT
TRBJ1-2 TRBV19 TRBD1 - CASSILRQGAGDYTF TGTGCCAGTAGTATCCTGAGACAGGGCGCCGGCGACTACACCTTC
TRBJ2-5 TRBV19 TRBD2 - CASSGRAQETQYF TGTGCCAGTAGCGGGAGGGCACAAGAGACCCAGTACTTC
TRBJ2-3 TRBV29-1 TRBD1 - CSVRDRGTDTQYF TGCAGCGTCCGAGACAGGGGCACAGATACGCAGTATTTT
TRBJ2-5 TRBV13 - - CASSSSSAMGYQETQYF TGTGCCAGCAGCTCCTCGTCGGCGATGGGGTACCAAGAGACCCAGTACTTC
TRBJ1-5 TRBV4-1 TRBD1 few CASSQHRDSPANQPQHF TGCGCCAGCAGCCAACACCGGGACAGTCCCGCAAATCAGCCCCAGCATTTT
TRBJ2-1 TRBV4-1 TRBD2 - CASSPAGDLSYNEQFF TGCGCCAGCAGCCCGGCGGGAGACCTCTCCTACAATGAGCAGTTCTTC
TRBJ2-3 TRBV27 - - CASRPYRTDTQYF TGTGCCAGCAGGCCTTACAGAACAGATACGCAGTATTTT
TRBJ2-7 TRBV6-1 - - CASSFGSPYEQYF TGTGCCAGCAGCTTCGGGAGCCCCTACGAGCAGTACTTC
TRBJ2-5 TRBV4-1 - - CASSKNPGTVQETQYF TGCGCCAGCAGTAAAAATCCAGGAACCGTCCAAGAGACCCAGTACTTC
TRBJ2-6 TRBV18 - - CASSQGAGANVLTF TGTGCCAGCTCACAGGGCGCTGGGGCCAACGTCCTGACTTTC
TRBJ2-2 TRBV28 - - CASSMRTGELFF TGTGCCAGCAGTATGAGAACCGGGGAGCTGTTTTTT
TRBJ2-3 TRBV4-1 TRBD2 - CASSQERWSGNSDTQYF TGCGCCAGCAGCCAAGAGCGGTGGAGCGGGAACTCAGATACGCAGTATTTT
TRBJ1-1 TRBV28 - - CASSFPENTEAFF TGTGCCAGCAGTTTCCCAGAGAACACTGAAGCTTTCTTT
TRBJ1-1 TRBV19 - - CASKSVGAMAEAFF TGTGCCAGTAAGTCAGTAGGGGCAATGGCTGAAGCTTTCTTT
TRBJ1-2 TRBV28 - - CASTTQDGTAYGYTF TGTGCCAGCACCACCCAGGACGGTACGGCCTATGGCTACACCTTC
TRBJ2-7 TRBV6-6 TRBD2 few CASRAASGTAYEQYF TGTGCCAGCAGGGCCGCTAGCGGGACAGCCTACGAGCAGTACTTC
TRBJ1-5 TRBV7-9 - - CASSKTPMGQPQHF TGTGCCAGCAGCAAGACACCCATGGGTCAGCCCCAGCATTTT
TRBJ2-7 TRBV11-2 - - CASSLPQAYEQYF TGTGCCAGCAGCTTACCACAGGCCTACGAGCAGTACTTC
TRBJ1-1 TRBV28 - - CASSKGQGTEAFF TGTGCCAGCAGTAAGGGTCAAGGCACTGAAGCTTTCTTT
TRBJ2-2 TRBV13 TRBD2 - CASSYTPRSGRALGNTGELFF TGTGCCAGCAGCTACACACCGAGGAGCGGGAGGGCCCTGGGGAACACCGGGGAGCTGTTTTTT
TRBJ1-2 TRBV5-4 - - CASSLVGFVGYTF TGTGCCAGCAGCTTGGTGGGGTTCGTGGGCTACACCTTC
TRBJ1-5 TRBV28 TRBD1 - CASSLIDRVSNQPQHF TGTGCCAGCAGTTTAATAGACAGGGTTAGCAATCAGCCCCAGCATTTT
TRBJ1-6 TRBV7-6 - - CASSLRVDSPLHF TGTGCCAGCAGCTTGAGGGTTGATTCACCCCTCCACTTT
TRBJ1-2 TRBV10-2 - - CASSAGENYGYTF TGCGCCAGCAGTGCGGGGGAAAACTATGGCTACACCTTC
TRBJ2-3 TRBV6-5 TRBD2 - CASSLGGSSTDTQYF TGTGCCAGCTCTTTGGGAGGGAGTAGTACAGATACGCAGTATTTT
TRBJ2-3 TRBV7-9 - - CASSLGQTTSTDTQYF TGTGCCAGCAGCTTAGGCCAGACAACTAGCACAGATACGCAGTATTTT
TRBJ1-4 TRBV23-1 - few CASSQSRVQMDEKLFF TGCGCCAGCAGTCAATCCCGCGTCCAGATGGATGAAAAACTGTTTTTT
TRBJ1-1 TRBV28 - - CASSYGQYTEAFF TGTGCCAGCAGCTATGGACAGTACACTGAAGCTTTCTTT
TRBJ1-5 TRBV19 - - CASSIERPRPQHF TGTGCCAGTAGTATAGAAAGGCCCAGACCCCAGCATTTT